In its sample, the clone carrying this TCR beta chain was seen a few times. The antigen is unknown. The CDR3 is 16 amino acids. The V and J ends lost 4 bases and 2 bases respectively, with 18 bases between them. This specimen comes from a study of CD8 T cells in ankylosing spondylitis. Study-level points and caveats: Clones linked to the disease showed a CD8+ phenotype. They occurred at relatively low frequencies in peripheral blood.

A single record per CDR3 protein comes from TCRdb applying MiXCR to the 5' RACE reads. The table shows 250,000 to 350,000 distinct CDR3 sequences, with 20% to 25% occurring only once. This rearrangement joins TRBV12-3 or TRBV12-4 to TRBJ2-7, with D perhaps TRBD2 (6 bases). This sequence was found in a female donor with ankylosing spondylitis or in good health (not recorded which). Sequencing used blood, either unsorted or a sorted T cell fraction (not recorded which). The CDR3 sequence is CASSSSYSREPYEQYF. The DNA for the CDR3 is TGTGCCAGCAGTTCATCCTACTCCCGGGAGCCCTACGAGCAGTACTTC.